Reported below is one T cell receptor beta chain. V lost 1 base and J lost 8, with 8 bases in between. Germline V CDR1 and CDR2: LGHDT, YNNKEL (reference sequence). The CDR3 totals 13 residues. This entry is derived from a study of blood T cell repertoires in COVID-19. For the study at large: Sources were T cells, B-cell-depleted T cells, or PBMCs; the material itself was cDNA or gDNA.

Patients in Seattle were enrolled during active infection, then followed longitudinally. Assay used: immunoSEQ multiplex PCR; TCRdb lists only in-frame clones, some missing. The table lists 200,000 to 300,000 clones, approximately 85% of them singletons, with 5% to 6.5% in the top ten. This sequence joins TRBV3-1 (or the pseudogene TRBV3-2) and TRBJ1-4; D ambiguous. The sequenced sample was peripheral blood. This clonotype was obtained from a man over 45 with COVID-19, enrolled during active disease. This chain's CDR3 is CASSQGRYEKLFF. DNA of the CDR3: TGTGCCAGCAGCCAAGGGAGGTACGAAAAACTGTTTTTT.